This TCR beta chain was observed in a study of T cell responses to AZD1222 COVID-19 vaccine. With respect to this clone: Its cognate antigen is unknown.

Using immunoSEQ multiplex PCR, the repertoire was profiled, and TCRdb retains in-frame clones only, with some absent. The sample lists 99,000 or so clones, roughly nine tenths occurring once. Study-wide findings and caveats: Repertoire sampling occurred only after the peak T cell response. Nearly half of spike-specific TCRs reportedly go after variant regions that carry no mutations. White British ancestry dominated among donors, who included more females, and clonal diversity was possibly underestimated. CD4 TCRs covered the whole spike, strongest at regions 160-218 and 743-854.

CDR3 size: 12 residues. Germline V gene sequence: CDR1 SEHNR, CDR2 FQNEAQ (reference sequence). Trimming cost V 5 bases and J 10 bases, with 14 bases left between them. The chain uses TRBV7-9 and TRBJ1-1; no clear D. The sample consisted of peripheral blood, taken 28 days after the second AZD1222 dose. The receptor's source is an adult who received the AZD1222 COVID-19 vaccine. The CDR3 here is CASSLTGMRAFF. In nucleotides, the CDR3 is TGTGCCAGCAGCCTAACCGGGATGCGAGCTTTCTTT.